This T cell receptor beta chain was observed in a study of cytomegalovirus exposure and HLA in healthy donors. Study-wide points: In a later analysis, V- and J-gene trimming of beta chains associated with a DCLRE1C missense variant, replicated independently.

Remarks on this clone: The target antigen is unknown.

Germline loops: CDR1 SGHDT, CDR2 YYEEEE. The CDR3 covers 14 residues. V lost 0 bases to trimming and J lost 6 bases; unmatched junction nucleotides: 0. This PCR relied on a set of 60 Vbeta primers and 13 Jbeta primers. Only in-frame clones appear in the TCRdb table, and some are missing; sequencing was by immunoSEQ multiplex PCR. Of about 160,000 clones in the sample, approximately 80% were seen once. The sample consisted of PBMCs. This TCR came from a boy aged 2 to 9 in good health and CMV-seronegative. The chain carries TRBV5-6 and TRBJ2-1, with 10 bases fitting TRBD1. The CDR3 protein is CASSLGTGGNEQFF. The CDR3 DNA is TGTGCCAGCAGCTTGGGGACAGGGGGCAATGAGCAGTTCTTC. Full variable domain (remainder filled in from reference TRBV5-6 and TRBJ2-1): DAGVTQSPTHLIKTRGQQVTLRCSPKSGHDTVSWYQQALGQGPQFIFQYYEEEERQRGNFPDRFSGHQFPNYSSELNVNALLLGDSALYLCASSLGTGGNEQFFGPGTRLTVL.